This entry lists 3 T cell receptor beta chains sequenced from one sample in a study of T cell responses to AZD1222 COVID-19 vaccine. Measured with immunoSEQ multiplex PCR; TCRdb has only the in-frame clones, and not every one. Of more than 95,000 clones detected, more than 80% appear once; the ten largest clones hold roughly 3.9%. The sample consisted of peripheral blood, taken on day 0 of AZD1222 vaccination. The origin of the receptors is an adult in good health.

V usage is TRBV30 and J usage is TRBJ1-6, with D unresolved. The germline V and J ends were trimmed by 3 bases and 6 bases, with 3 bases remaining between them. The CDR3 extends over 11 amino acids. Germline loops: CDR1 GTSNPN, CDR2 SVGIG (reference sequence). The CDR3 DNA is TGTGCCTGGAGATTTAATTCACCCCTCCACTTT. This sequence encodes CAWRFNSPLHF.

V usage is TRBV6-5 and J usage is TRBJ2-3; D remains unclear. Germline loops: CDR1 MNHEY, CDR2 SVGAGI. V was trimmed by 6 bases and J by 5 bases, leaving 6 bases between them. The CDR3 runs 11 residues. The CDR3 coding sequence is TGTGCCAGCAGCATCGGAGATACGCAGTATTTT. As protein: CASSIGDTQYF.

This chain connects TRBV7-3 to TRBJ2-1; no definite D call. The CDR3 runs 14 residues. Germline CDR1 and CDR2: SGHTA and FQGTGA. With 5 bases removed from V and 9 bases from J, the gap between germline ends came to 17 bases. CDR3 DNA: TGTGCCAGCAGCCCGTCGACTGGACCCGGTGAGCAGTTCTTC. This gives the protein CASSPSTGPGEQFF.